This TCR beta chain was sequenced for a study of blood T cell repertoires in COVID-19. Study-wide context: Spain, Italy and the United States supplied samples that represented acute and convalescent COVID-19. PBMCs, B-cell-depleted T cells, or T cells provided the cDNA or gDNA that made up the material.

Methods used by the authors: For nucleated cells, counts were estimated from reference gene primer amplification. Some clones are missing from TCRdb's copy, which holds only in-frame ones; the method was immunoSEQ multiplex PCR. The DNA gave D and trimming, while V, J and clone size come from that table. The data show roughly 150,000 clones, with about 86% seen just once and around a fifth held by the top ten. Trimming removed 0 bases at V and 4 bases at J, with 6 bases between. Germline assignment: CDR1 SGHRS and CDR2 YFSETQ. CDR3 length equals 13 residues. The specimen sequenced was peripheral blood. The chain carries TRBV5-1 and TRBJ2-3; D call uncertain. The sequence came from a woman aged 70-85 years who had recovered from COVID-19. The CDR3 loop reads CASSLDGSDTQYF. The CDR3, as DNA: TGCGCCAGCAGCTTGGATGGCTCAGATACGCAGTATTTT.